Shown below are 29 T cell receptor beta chains from a single sample sequenced in a study of CD8+ T cells in alopecia areata. The authors extracted RNA and reverse transcribed it into cDNA as the sequencing template. Clones were read by immunoSEQ multiplex PCR, and TCRdb kept only the in-frame ones, dropping some. Among under 300,000 clones, 67% were seen once, and the ten largest hold around 1.2%. Sample: CD4+ T cells sorted from blood, taken at week 0. These receptors came from a human donor with alopecia areata.

This chain uses TRBV9 with TRBJ1-6, with D maybe TRBD1 (6 bases). The germline gives CDR1 SGDLS, CDR2 YYNGEE. The ends were cut back, 1 base at V and 7 bases at J, with 12 bases in the middle. The CDR3 loop spans 15 amino acids. As DNA, the CDR3 is TGTGCCAGCAGCGTAATGCCAGGGGAGAATTCACCCCTCCACTTT. It codes for CASSVMPGENSPLHF.

The genes are TRBV5-1 and TRBJ2-7; TRBD2 might be the D (8 bases). The CDR3 runs to 13 residues. The germline CDR1 and CDR2 sequences are SGHRS and YFSETQ. V lost 4 bases to trimming and J lost 4 bases, with 12 bases between them. This CDR3 is CASSREGQYEQYF. As DNA, the CDR3 is TGCGCCAGCAGCCGGGAGGGACAGTACGAGCAGTACTTC.

This clone has more than one count but fewer than ten. This chain uses TRBV29-1 with TRBJ2-3; perhaps TRBD1 as D (5 bases). Germline V gene data show CDR1 as SQVTM and CDR2 as ANQGSEA. The germline V and J ends were trimmed by 7 bases and 3 bases, with 17 bases remaining between them. The CDR3 extends over 14 amino acids. CDR3 bases: TGCAGCGGCCAAATAAGGGGTATGACAGATACGCAGTATTTT. This codes for CSGQIRGMTDTQYF.

The rearrangement joins TRBV27 to TRBJ1-6, with TRBD1 as a possible D gene (5 bases). CDR1 is MNHEY, CDR2 SMNVEV, per germline (reference sequence). CDR3 size: 14 residues. Trimming took 6 bases from V and 9 from J, leaving 15 bases between them. The CDR3 spells CASRPGTGGSPLHF. CDR3 nucleotides: TGTGCCAGCAGACCTGGGACGGGAGGTTCACCCCTCCACTTT.

On this clone: The sample carries other DNA sequences with the same CDR3. This chain connects TRBV9 to TRBJ2-1, with D uncertain. The CDR3 loop spans 14 amino acids. Trimming took 0 bases from V and 4 from J, leaving 8 bases between them. CDR1 and CDR2 from the germline V gene are SGDLS and YYNGEE. The DNA for the CDR3 is TGTGCCAGCAGCGTAGCATCTGGGTACAATGAGCAGTTCTTC. The encoded protein is CASSVASGYNEQFF.

This clone was observed a single time. V is TRBV10-3 and J is TRBJ2-2, with 9 bases that match TRBD1. The junction had 6 bases not matched to a gene; V was cut back by 9 bases and J by 4 bases. Germline V gives CDR1 ENHRY, CDR2 SYGVKD. This CDR3 is 14 amino acids long. CDR3 bases: TGTGCCATGGGCAGGACAGGGGCCACCGGGGAGCTGTTTTTT. Translated, it gives CAMGRTGATGELFF.

The genes are TRBV6-6 and TRBJ1-1, with D uncertain. Trimming cost V 2 bases and J 7 bases, with 5 bases left between them. The CDR3 spans 11 residues. CDR1 is MNHNY, CDR2 SVGAGI, per germline (reference sequence). For the CDR3, the DNA is TGTGCCAGCAGTTACGGCAGTGAAGCTTTCTTT. As protein: CASSYGSEAFF.

The chain links TRBV29-1 to TRBJ1-2; tentatively, D is TRBD1 (6 bases). The CDR3 contains 13 residues. The germline CDR1 and CDR2 sequences are SQVTM and ANQGSEA. V was trimmed by 1 base and J by 1 base, leaving 7 bases between them. The CDR3 reads CSVEGRGNYGYTF. CDR3 in DNA: TGCAGCGTTGAAGGCAGGGGTAACTATGGCTACACCTTC.

As for this clone: The same CDR3 can be traced to other DNA sequences in this sample. V is TRBV29-1 and J is TRBJ2-5; no reliable D call. Germline CDR1 and CDR2: SQVTM and ANQGSEA. The CDR3 loop spans 11 amino acids. Trimming removed 4 bases at V and 4 bases at J, with 7 bases between. The CDR3 DNA sequence: TGCAGCGTTGCTGTGGGAGAGACCCAGTACTTC. Protein: CSVAVGETQYF.

The CDR3 DNA reads TGTGCCTGTGGGACAGGGATACAAGAGACCCAGTACTTC. This codes for CACGTGIQETQYF. J is TRBJ2-5 and V is TRBV30; 9 nucleotides match TRBD1. Trimming removed 6 bases from V and 2 bases from J; junction bases left unmatched: 4. CDR1 is GTSNPN and CDR2 is SVGIG in the germline V gene (reference sequence). The CDR3 length is 13 residues.

The chain recombines TRBV7-3 with TRBJ1-1, with 7 bases aligning to TRBD1. The CDR3 covers 13 residues. With V trimmed by 3 bases and J by 4 bases, 2 bases remained unmatched. The V gene's germline CDR1 is SGHTA and CDR2 FQGTGA. The DNA of the CDR3 is TGTGCCAGCAGCTTGACAGGGAGCACTGAAGCTTTCTTT. This codes for CASSLTGSTEAFF.

CDR3 in amino acids: CASSEVQNYGYTF. The DNA of the CDR3 is TGTGCCAGCAGTGAGGTGCAGAACTATGGCTACACCTTC. This chain connects TRBV5-4 to TRBJ1-2; no clear D gene. This CDR3 is built from 13 residues. The V end was cut by 5 bases, the J end by 2 bases, with 10 bases between. Per germline, CDR1 SGHNT and CDR2 YYREEE (reference sequence).

This rearrangement joins TRBV5-4 to TRBJ2-2; D not certain. V gave up 3 bases and J gave up 5 bases, with 8 bases separating them. The CDR3 extends over 13 amino acids. The germline CDR1 and CDR2 sequences are SGHNT and YYREEE (reference sequence). CDR3 sequence: CASSSPGTGELFF. DNA for the CDR3: TGTGCCAGCAGCTCCCCCGGAACCGGGGAGCTGTTTTTT.

V usage is TRBV25-1 and J usage is TRBJ2-3, with D possibly being TRBD2 (5 bases). Germline CDR1 reads MGHDK; CDR2 reads SYGVNS. The V and J ends lost 3 bases and 7 bases respectively, with 17 bases between them. This CDR3 has 15 residues. The CDR3 is CASSEDSSVRHTQYF. CDR3 in DNA: TGTGCCAGCAGTGAGGACTCCTCAGTCAGGCATACGCAGTATTTT.

The chain uses TRBV9 and TRBJ2-3, with 9 bases lining up with TRBD1. Germline CDR1 reads SGDLS; CDR2 reads YYNGEE. The CDR3 spans 15 residues. The V and J ends lost 3 bases and 2 bases, in that order; junction bases with no gene match: 4. Here the CDR3 reads CASSEGTGTTDTQYF. The CDR3 region has the DNA TGTGCCAGCAGCGAGGGGACAGGGACCACAGATACGCAGTATTTT.

The gene calls are TRBV27 and TRBJ2-7; tentative D call: TRBD1 (6 bases). This CDR3 is 14 amino acids long. Germline V gives CDR1 MNHEY, CDR2 SMNVEV (reference sequence). V was cut by 3 bases and J by 3 bases, with 12 bases left in between. The CDR3 reads CASSFSQGIYEQYF. The CDR3 bases are TGTGCCAGCAGTTTTAGCCAGGGGATCTACGAGCAGTACTTC.

This sequence joins TRBV7-2 and TRBJ2-1; 8 positions agree with TRBD1. The ends lost 2 bases at V and 7 bases at J; junction bases unmatched: 4. Per the germline V gene, CDR1 is SGHTA and CDR2 is FQGNSA. The length of the CDR3 is 14 residues. The CDR3 reads CASSLNRGMNEQFF. DNA for the CDR3: TGTGCCAGCAGCTTAAACAGGGGGATGAATGAGCAGTTCTTC.

The chain carries TRBV4-1 and TRBJ2-1; no definite D call. Germline V CDR1 and CDR2: MGHRA, YSYEKL. The CDR3 is 15 residues long. The V gene lost 1 base and the J gene lost 3 bases, with 10 bases spanning the gap. This CDR3 reads CASSQATGIYNEQFF. The CDR3 DNA reads as TGCGCCAGCAGCCAAGCCACGGGTATCTACAATGAGCAGTTCTTC.

This clone was seen a few times. Other DNA sequences from this sample encode an identical CDR3 as well. The chain joins TRBV5-1 to TRBJ2-5, with no clear D. Per germline, CDR1 SGHRS and CDR2 YFSETQ. The CDR3 sequence is 12 residues long. Trimming pared 0 bases from V and 5 bases from J, leaving 5 bases between. CDR3 sequence (DNA): TGCGCCAGCAGCTTGGCCCGCGAGACCCAGTACTTC. Translating gives CASSLARETQYF.

In its sample, this clone was seen once. The genes are TRBV25-1 and TRBJ1-3, with D perhaps matching TRBD1 (5 bases). Trimming took off 4 bases at V and 4 bases at J, with 8 bases between the two ends. The V gene's germline CDR1 is MGHDK and CDR2 SYGVNS. This CDR3 region has 13 residues. Here the CDR3 DNA reads TGTGCCAGCAGTGCAGGGTCCGGAAACACCATATATTTT. As protein: CASSAGSGNTIYF.

The chain joins TRBV29-1 to TRBJ2-5, with D possibly TRBD2 on 6 matching bases. The CDR3 has 13 residues. Germline CDR1 SQVTM, CDR2 ANQGSEA. V was shortened by 1 base and J by 5 bases, with 11 bases between the two germline ends. The CDR3 reads CSVEVGGVETQYF. The CDR3 DNA reads as TGCAGCGTTGAAGTTGGCGGGGTGGAGACCCAGTACTTC.

V is TRBV29-1 and J is TRBJ1-5; D unresolved. The CDR3 is 14 amino acids. The V end was cut by 4 bases, the J end by 4 bases, with 14 bases between. Germline V gene data show CDR1 as SQVTM and CDR2 as ANQGSEA. The CDR3 nucleotides are TGCAGCGTTGGGACGGCCGGTTTTAATCAGCCCCAGCATTTT. The encoded protein is CSVGTAGFNQPQHF.

A few counts support this clone. This chain joins TRBV6-5 and TRBJ1-1, with 9 bases lining up with TRBD1. The CDR3 consists of 13 residues. Trimming at V came to 1 base and at J to 8 bases, leaving 2 bases not matched to a gene. Germline assignment: CDR1 MNHEY and CDR2 SVGAGI. Here the CDR3 reads CASSYFGTGEAFF. CDR3 DNA: TGTGCCAGCAGTTACTTCGGGACAGGGGAAGCTTTCTTT.

The chain couples TRBV29-1 to TRBJ2-5; D tentatively fits TRBD1 or TRBD2 (6 bases each). Germline V gene sequence: CDR1 SQVTM, CDR2 ANQGSEA. The CDR3 loop spans 12 amino acids. Trimming shortened V by 4 bases and J by 4 bases, and 10 bases separated the two germline ends. The CDR3 reads CSVGGAVETQYF. The CDR3 DNA sequence: TGCAGCGTTGGGGGGGCCGTAGAGACCCAGTACTTC.

The chain couples TRBV5-6 to TRBJ1-5; TRBD1 is a possible D gene (5 bases). Germline CDR1 and CDR2: SGHDT and YYEEEE. The CDR3 length is 13 residues. V lost 4 bases, J lost 4 bases, and 9 bases lay in between. CDR3 coding DNA: TGTGCCAGCAGCCTGCGACAGAATCAGCCCCAGCATTTT. It yields the protein CASSLRQNQPQHF.

The CDR3 DNA sequence: TGTGCCTGGACCCTAAGGGGGGGTGGCTACACCTTC. Translated: CAWTLRGGGYTF. This rearrangement joins TRBV30 to TRBJ1-2, with D maybe TRBD1 (6 bases). The CDR3 is 12 residues long. Trimming removed 4 bases from V and 7 bases from J, with 13 bases in between. Germline V gives CDR1 GTSNPN, CDR2 SVGIG (reference sequence).

The chain recombines TRBV30 with TRBJ2-1; D ambiguous. The CDR3 consists of 11 residues. The germline gives CDR1 GTSNPN, CDR2 SVGIG (reference sequence). Trimming removed 0 bases from V and 8 bases from J, with 5 bases in between. Written as DNA, the CDR3 is TGTGCCTGGAGTGTATACGATGAGCAGTTCTTC. It codes for CAWSVYDEQFF. Drawing the rest from reference TRBV30 and TRBJ2-1, the complete variable domain is SQTIHQWPATLVQPVGSPLSLECTVEGTSNPNLYWYRQAAGRGLQLLFYSVGIGQISSEVPQNLSASRPQDRQFILSSKKLLLSDSGFYLCAWSVYDEQFFGPGTRLTVL.

The genes are TRBV5-1 and TRBJ1-1; D not certain. V lost 0 bases and J 7 bases, leaving 16 bases between the germline ends. The CDR3 consists of 15 residues. CDR1 and CDR2 (germline): SGHRS, YFSETQ. CDR3 coding DNA: TGCGCCAGCAGCTTGGGGGATAAGGGCGTCATTGAAGCTTTCTTT. Amino acid sequence: CASSLGDKGVIEAFF. Full variable domain (rest looked up from reference TRBV5-1 and TRBJ1-1): KAGVTQTPRYLIKTRGQQVTLSCSPISGHRSVSWYQQTPGQGLQFLFEYFSETQRNKGNFPGRFSGRQFSNSRSEMNVSTLELGDSALYLCASSLGDKGVIEAFFGQGTRLTVV.

The chain carries TRBV30 and TRBJ2-2; TRBD2 matches 9 bases. Germline V lookup: CDR1 GTSNPN, CDR2 SVGIG (reference sequence). Unmatched junction bases numbered 9, after V lost 3 bases and J lost 7 bases. CDR3 length: 15 amino acids. The CDR3 nucleotides read TGTGCCTGGAGGGTTAGCGGGGGTCCCAGCGGGGAGCTGTTTTTT. Amino acid sequence: CAWRVSGGPSGELFF.